Listed below are T cell receptor beta chains from one sample, sequenced in a study of T cell responses to AZD1222 COVID-19 vaccine. Data came from immunoSEQ multiplex PCR; TCRdb stores just in-frame clones and leaves some out. The data contain 180,000 or so clones, 80% to 95% of them singletons. This specimen consisted of peripheral blood, obtained on day 0 of AZD1222 vaccination. These receptors were collected from an adult in good health. Each CDR3 is given without its conserved first and last residue. Fields, in order: V gene, clone size, J gene, CDR3 protein. Clone size is shown for a subset of rows, as once, few, many or a class of expanded clone.

v_call: TRBV2
clone_size: once
j_call: TRBJ2-2
cdr3_aa: ASSYSGELF

v_call: TRBV3-1/TRBV3-2
clone_size: NA
j_call: TRBJ1-1
cdr3_aa: ASSPPGKGGEAF

v_call: TRBV14
clone_size: NA
j_call: TRBJ2-7
cdr3_aa: ASSQEYLNSYEQY

v_call: TRBV29-1
clone_size: NA
j_call: TRBJ2-5
cdr3_aa: SVPPPDEGRRETQY

v_call: TRBV25-1
clone_size: NA
j_call: TRBJ2-7
cdr3_aa: ASSEWTGMGSEQY

v_call: TRBV5-1
clone_size: once
j_call: TRBJ2-4
cdr3_aa: ASSHTGQGAKNIQY

v_call: TRBV5-4
clone_size: NA
j_call: TRBJ2-3
cdr3_aa: ASSLEMGFGADTQY

v_call: TRBV10-3
clone_size: NA
j_call: TRBJ1-3
cdr3_aa: AIRSGAEGNTIY

v_call: TRBV11-2
clone_size: NA
j_call: TRBJ1-3
cdr3_aa: ASKARPASGNTIY

v_call: TRBV24-1
clone_size: NA
j_call: TRBJ2-5
cdr3_aa: ATSASYQETQY

v_call: TRBV14
clone_size: NA
j_call: TRBJ1-1
cdr3_aa: ASSQEMVWMAF

v_call: TRBV18
clone_size: once
j_call: TRBJ2-7
cdr3_aa: ASSPNANSYEQY

v_call: TRBV6-6
clone_size: NA
j_call: TRBJ1-6
cdr3_aa: ASSYEGAGNSPLH

v_call: TRBV6-1
clone_size: NA
j_call: TRBJ1-1
cdr3_aa: ASSEQRMDF

v_call: TRBV11-2
clone_size: NA
j_call: TRBJ2-2
cdr3_aa: ASSSTAADTGELF

v_call: TRBV7-2
clone_size: NA
j_call: TRBJ2-1
cdr3_aa: ASTQGLYNEQF

v_call: TRBV14
clone_size: once
j_call: TRBJ1-2
cdr3_aa: ASSSNYGYT

v_call: TRBV5-1
clone_size: NA
j_call: TRBJ2-2
cdr3_aa: ASSGTLASGELF

v_call: TRBV5-4
clone_size: NA
j_call: TRBJ2-4
cdr3_aa: ASSLGRGKNIQY

v_call: TRBV13
clone_size: NA
j_call: TRBJ2-1
cdr3_aa: ASSLGRGLADNEQF

v_call: TRBV11-2
clone_size: NA
j_call: TRBJ2-7
cdr3_aa: ASSLFSGPTNYEQY

v_call: TRBV7-9
clone_size: NA
j_call: TRBJ1-5
cdr3_aa: ASSQGGGNQPQH

v_call: TRBV6-5
clone_size: NA
j_call: TRBJ1-1
cdr3_aa: ASRPTDRPTIEAF

v_call: TRBV6-5
clone_size: NA
j_call: TRBJ1-5
cdr3_aa: ARSFRPQH

v_call: TRBV5-1
clone_size: NA
j_call: TRBJ2-1
cdr3_aa: ASSLWENIFSSYNEQF

v_call: TRBV25-1
clone_size: NA
j_call: TRBJ1-2
cdr3_aa: ASSPPGGSYGYT

v_call: TRBV20-1
clone_size: NA
j_call: TRBJ1-1
cdr3_aa: SAIPGTEAF

v_call: TRBV6-6
clone_size: NA
j_call: TRBJ1-3
cdr3_aa: ASNPLGVSSGNTIY

v_call: TRBV13
clone_size: once
j_call: TRBJ1-2
cdr3_aa: ASSMTVYGYT

v_call: TRBV4-1
clone_size: NA
j_call: TRBJ2-1
cdr3_aa: ASRESRLAGGIGDEQF

v_call: TRBV3-1/TRBV3-2
clone_size: once
j_call: TRBJ2-7
cdr3_aa: ASSQGKDHGQY

v_call: TRBV27
clone_size: NA
j_call: TRBJ1-1
cdr3_aa: ASSWAVNTEAF

v_call: TRBV2
clone_size: NA
j_call: TRBJ2-1
cdr3_aa: ASSPGTGSYNEQF

v_call: TRBV7-2
clone_size: NA
j_call: TRBJ2-2
cdr3_aa: ASSRPASGGAVNTGELF

v_call: TRBV11-2
clone_size: NA
j_call: TRBJ2-7
cdr3_aa: ASSLLGVNRASPYEQY